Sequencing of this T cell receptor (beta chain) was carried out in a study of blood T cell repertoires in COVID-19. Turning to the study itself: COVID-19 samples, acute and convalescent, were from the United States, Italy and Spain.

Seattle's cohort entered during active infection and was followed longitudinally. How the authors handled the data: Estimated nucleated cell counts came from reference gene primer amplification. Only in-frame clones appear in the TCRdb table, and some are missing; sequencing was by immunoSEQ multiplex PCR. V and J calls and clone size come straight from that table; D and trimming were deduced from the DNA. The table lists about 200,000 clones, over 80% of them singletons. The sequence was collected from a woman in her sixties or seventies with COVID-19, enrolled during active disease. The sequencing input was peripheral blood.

The CDR3 spells CASTSEGNEKLFF. CDR3 DNA: TGTGCCAGCACCTCGGAGGGTAATGAAAAACTGTTTTTT. The rearrangement joins TRBV5-5 to TRBJ1-4; D uncertain. V lost 6 bases, J lost 4 bases, and 10 bases lay in between. CDR1 SGHKS and CDR2 YYEKEE come from the germline V gene (reference sequence). The CDR3 sequence is 13 residues long.